These 12 T cell receptor beta chains originate from one sample sequenced in a study of Graves' ophthalmopathy and Graves' hyperthyroidism. The authors amplified TCR beta CDR3 regions from RNA transcripts. Second-round multiplex PCR came after first-round RT-PCR with HTBI primers. TCRdb reanalysed the multiplex PCR reads using MiXCR and keeps one entry per CDR3 protein. Here the sample spans 400,000 to 500,000 distinct CDR3 sequences, around 21% being singletons. The source material was peripheral blood. The receptor source for this set is a woman younger than 30 with stable Graves' hyperthyroidism.

This rearrangement joins TRBV6-1 to TRBJ2-7, with 10 bases aligning to TRBD2. This CDR3 region has 16 residues. Trimming took 3 bases from V and 0 from J; bases not matched to a gene: 5. CDR1 is MNHNS and CDR2 is SASEGT in the germline V gene. CDR3 in amino acids: CASSEEASGSSYEQYF. In DNA, the CDR3 is TGTGCCAGCAGTGAGGAGGCTAGCGGGAGCTCCTACGAGCAGTACTTC.

At least ten counts were recorded for this clonotype. The J gene is TRBJ2-7, the V gene TRBV11-2; TRBD1 matches at 10 bases. Germline V CDR1 and CDR2: SGHAT, FQNNGV. V lost 2 bases to trimming and J lost 2 bases; unmatched junction nucleotides: 9. CDR3 length equals 17 residues. This CDR3 reads CASSLNSGTGVPYEQYF. DNA for the CDR3: TGTGCCAGCAGCTTAAACTCCGGGACAGGGGTTCCCTACGAGCAGTACTTC.

This clonotype has at least ten counts. V usage is TRBV7-8 and J usage is TRBJ2-7, with D unresolved. This CDR3 has 13 amino acids. Germline V gives CDR1 SGHVS, CDR2 FQNEAQ. V was cut by 2 bases and J by 5 bases, with 10 bases left in between. The CDR3 loop is CASSLLRVHEQYF. CDR3 coding DNA: TGTGCCAGCAGCTTATTAAGGGTCCACGAGCAGTACTTC.

This clonotype was observed many times. The chain is built from TRBV20-1 and TRBJ1-5; 9 bases align to TRBD1. Trimming took 4 bases from V and 0 from J; bases not matched to a gene: 10. The CDR3 contains 17 residues. Looked up from germline, CDR1 is DFQATT and CDR2 is SNEGSKA (reference sequence). The DNA for the CDR3 is TGCAGTGCTATGACGACAGGGGGGGATCTTAGCAATCAGCCCCAGCATTTT. Residues: CSAMTTGGDLSNQPQHF.

This clonotype has a count of ten or more. V gene TRBV12-3 or TRBV12-4 combines with J gene TRBJ2-7, with D hard to call. The CDR3 is 11 amino acids. V lost 5 bases, J lost 3 bases, and 5 bases lay in between. The chain's CDR3 is CASSPFYEQYF. The CDR3 bases are TGTGCCAGCAGTCCGTTCTACGAGCAGTACTTC.

In its sample, this clonotype was seen many times. CDR3 loop: CSANTQRGRRETQYF. CDR3 bases: TGCAGTGCTAACACACAAAGGGGGAGAAGGGAGACCCAGTACTTC. V gene TRBV20-1 combines with J gene TRBJ2-5; D might be TRBD1 (6 bases). The CDR3 totals 15 residues. CDR1 and CDR2 from the germline V gene are DFQATT and SNEGSKA (reference sequence). Between the trimmed V and J ends, which lost 4 bases and 5 bases, there was a span of 20 bases.

DNA of the CDR3: TGTGCCAGCAGTGGATCCCCCGGGGCAAACTATGGCTACACCTTC. Its protein is CASSGSPGANYGYTF. The V call is TRBV6-1, the J call TRBJ1-2; maybe TRBD1 (5 bases). CDR1 and CDR2 (germline): MNHNS, SASEGT. V shed 4 bases and J shed 2 bases, with 14 bases lying between them. There are 15 residues in the CDR3.

This clonotype was counted many times. The rearrangement uses TRBV6-2 or TRBV6-3 and TRBJ2-6; D remains unclear. Trimming took 3 bases from V and 0 from J, leaving 15 bases between them. The CDR3 totals 18 residues. Germline CDR1 and CDR2: MNHEY and SVGEGT. CDR3 residues: CASSYGSLVNSGANVLTF. CDR3 nucleotides: TGTGCCAGCAGTTATGGCAGTCTTGTTAACTCTGGGGCCAACGTCCTGACTTTC.

This clonotype was seen repeatedly, ten times or more. A much larger clone is a single base away; this may be a read error. V and J are TRBV2 and TRBJ2-5; 9 positions match TRBD1. The CDR3 runs to 13 residues. The germline V gene has CDR1 SNHLY and CDR2 FYNNEI. V lost 6 bases to trimming and J lost 4 bases; unmatched junction nucleotides: 3. CDR3 loop: CASSRDRAETQYF. The CDR3 DNA reads TGTGCCAGCAGCCGGGACAGGGCAGAGACCCAGTACTTC. The entire variable domain, with the rest obtained from reference TRBV2 and TRBJ2-5, is as follows: EPEVTQTPSHQVTQMGQEVILRCVPISNHLYFYWYRQILGQKVEFLVSFYNNEISEKSEIFDDQFSVERPDGSNFTLKIRSTKLEDSAMYFCASSRDRAETQYFGPGTRLLVL.

There are many counts of this clonotype. The V and J genes are TRBV27 and TRBJ2-5; maybe TRBD2 (5 bases). Germline V gene lookup returns CDR1 MNHEY and CDR2 SMNVEV (reference sequence). The CDR3 consists of 14 residues. V shed 4 bases and J shed 1 base, with 10 bases lying between them. Here the CDR3 DNA reads TGTGCCAGCAGTTCCCAAGAGGGCCAAGAGACCCAGTACTTC. Its protein product is CASSSQEGQETQYF.

In this sample, this clonotype is medium-sized. One end of the junction fails to match germline, which may point to a read error. V usage is TRBV7-7 and J usage is TRBJ1-1, with a tentative D call TRBD1 (5 bases). Germline values: CDR1 SSHAT, CDR2 FNYEAQ (reference sequence). The CDR3 is 14 amino acids. The CDR3 DNA reads as TGTGCTAGCAGCCCCCTCACGGGGGGGGGTGAAGCTTTCTTT. This encodes CASSPLTGGGEAFF.

This clonotype was picked up one time. The V call is TRBV29-1, the J call TRBJ2-7; 10 positions match TRBD2. The ends lost 1 base at V and 4 bases at J; junction bases unmatched: 7. CDR1 is SQVTM, CDR2 ANQGSEA, per germline. The CDR3 covers 15 residues. The CDR3 reads CSVEGGLAGEYEQYF. The CDR3 DNA sequence: TGCAGCGTTGAAGGAGGGCTAGCGGGAGAGTACGAGCAGTACTTC.